The following is a T cell receptor (beta chain) sequence with its context. Its antigen target is currently unknown. No base quality information exists; no much larger clone differs at one position. This sample was taken from a study of blood T cell repertoires in COVID-19 (TCRdb year 2020). About the investigation overall: Samples from collaborators originated in the United States, Italy and Spain and spanned both the acute and convalescent phases of COVID-19. The material from the prospective study consisted of cDNA or gDNA derived from T cells, B-cell-depleted T cells, or PBMCs. Deeply sampled blood TCRbeta repertoires from subjects exposed to, actively infected with, or recovered from COVID-19 were included in the dataset. The repertoires were released in a freely available public database meant as a resource for research on the immune response to SARS-CoV-2. Samples were obtained from the ongoing ImmuneRACE study (first 160 participants) and from over 1,000 subjects provided by 6 global collaborators. Nearly every sample came with metadata listing a de-identified subject ID, COVID-19 status, age in years and sex. HLA class I and class II types, where available, came from metadata supplied by the sample provider rather than from assay-based typing.

CDR1 is given as SGHDT and CDR2 as YYEEEE, both from the germline V gene. The CDR3 contains 14 residues, cysteine and phenylalanine counted. The kept DNA is CDR3 alone, 42 bases in frame from the first base. V and J are truncated by 0 bases and 2 bases respectively, leaving an intervening sequence of 8 bases. Broad study findings and their caveats: The amount of clinical and demographic metadata varied by source and participant and was provided uncurated.

TCRbeta CDR3 regions were amplified from genomic DNA using the immunoSEQ Assay, a bias-controlled multiplex PCR. The paper's processing steps were these. Nucleated cell counts per sample were estimated from amplification of reference gene primers within the assay. To quantify the absolute abundance of each unique TCRbeta CDR3 rearrangement, sequence reads were collapsed and filtered. For each sample, productive Simpson clonality was calculated as the square root of Simpson's diversity index across productive rearrangements. This is the immuneACCESS table as TCRdb keeps it, with only in-frame sequences that have V and J called. A part of the clones is gone; compared with another copy, unresolved V genes explain less than half, and the rest is unexplained. The DNA gave D and trimming, while V, J and clone size come from that table. The sample yields 200,000 or so clones; roughly 80% were counted once. Of the sample, roughly 10% is held by the ten largest clones.

Each collaborating institution followed its own protocols to collect whole blood in K2EDTA tubes. Collaborator samples were shipped for TCRbeta analysis as frozen whole blood, isolated PBMCs, or DNA extracted from either sample type. This sequence uses TRBV5-6 and TRBJ1-1, with the D gene call left open. This receptor was identified in an elderly woman with acute or convalescent COVID-19. Material: peripheral blood. The CDR3 protein: CASSLVRFNTEAFF. The nucleotide sequence is given as TGTGCCAGCAGCTTGGTGCGGTTTAACACTGAAGCTTTCTTT.